One sample yielded the 26 T cell receptor beta chains listed below, sequenced in a study of Graves' ophthalmopathy and Graves' hyperthyroidism. Using RNA transcripts, the TCR beta CDR3 regions were amplified. An opening RT-PCR round employed HTBI primers and preceded a second-round multiplex PCR. TCRdb re-called the multiplex PCR reads through MiXCR, storing one row per CDR3 protein. Here the sample spans 350,000 to 450,000 distinct CDR3 sequences, 20% to 25% being singletons. Source material: peripheral blood. The receptors shown here come from a woman between 18 and 29 years old with stable Graves' hyperthyroidism.

The chain recombines TRBV20-1 with TRBJ2-4, with D possibly TRBD2 on 6 matching bases. Trimming shortened V by 1 base and J by 1 base, and 11 bases separated the two germline ends. CDR3 length: 15 amino acids. Germline CDR1 and CDR2: DFQATT and SNEGSKA (reference sequence). The CDR3 nucleotides are TGCAGTGCTAGAGTGAGCGGGCAGGCCAAAAACATTCAGTACTTC. Protein: CSARVSGQAKNIQYF.

This clonotype was seen ten or more times. The rearrangement uses TRBV29-1 and TRBJ2-2; the D gene is possibly TRBD2 (6 bases). The CDR3 has 13 amino acids. V was trimmed by 5 bases and J by 7 bases, leaving 14 bases between them. Germline V gene lookup returns CDR1 SQVTM and CDR2 ANQGSEA. The CDR3 coding sequence is TGCAGCGTTCGTAGACTAGAGGGCGGGGAGCTGTTTTTT. It translates to CSVRRLEGGELFF.

This clonotype appeared a few times. This CDR3 reads CASRGKRSGNTIYF. In nucleotides, the CDR3 is TGTGCCAGCAGGGGGAAACGCTCTGGAAACACCATATATTTT. This chain connects TRBV12-3 or TRBV12-4 to TRBJ1-3; D remains unclear. The CDR3 length is 14 residues. Trimming stripped 6 bases from V and 0 bases from J, with 9 bases between.

The chain uses TRBV19 and TRBJ2-7, with D perhaps TRBD1 or TRBD2 (5 bases each). This CDR3 has 15 amino acids. Between the trimmed V and J ends, which lost 6 bases and 1 base, there was a span of 16 bases. Germline-derived CDR1 and CDR2 are LNHDA and SQIVND (reference sequence). The CDR3 region has the DNA TGTGCCAGTAGACACAGGACGGGGAAATCCTACGAGCAGTACTTC. It codes for CASRHRTGKSYEQYF.

This clonotype was seen more than once but under ten times. This rearrangement joins TRBV2 to TRBJ2-7; no reliable D call. Trimming stripped 6 bases from V and 4 bases from J, with 13 bases between. The CDR3 runs 13 residues. Germline values: CDR1 SNHLY, CDR2 FYNNEI. CDR3 loop: CASRSLRRYEQYF. The CDR3 nucleotides are TGTGCCAGCAGGTCCTTGAGACGATACGAGCAGTACTTC.

This clonotype has ten or more counts. The chain is built from TRBV12-5 and TRBJ2-2; a possible D gene is TRBD2 (7 bases). Germline V gives CDR1 LGHNT, CDR2 FRNRAP. CDR3 length equals 18 residues. Trimming shortened V by 0 bases and J by 1 base, and 15 bases separated the two germline ends. The CDR3 spells CASGLVLGGEGNTGELFF. The CDR3 nucleotides read TGTGCTAGTGGTTTGGTACTAGGGGGGGAGGGGAACACCGGGGAGCTGTTTTTT.

This clonotype has at least ten counts. The rearrangement uses TRBV29-1 and TRBJ2-2, with 9 bases aligning to TRBD1. The J segment lost 3 bases and the V segment lost 6 bases, leaving 5 bases of the junction unmatched. Germline CDR1 SQVTM, CDR2 ANQGSEA. This CDR3 has 14 amino acids. CDR3 DNA sequence: TGCAGCGTGTACCGGGACAGGGACACCGGGGAGCTGTTTTTT. Protein product: CSVYRDRDTGELFF.

This clonotype was seen at least ten times. The chain joins TRBV20-1 to TRBJ2-2; a weak D match, TRBD1 (7 bases). Between the trimmed V and J ends, which lost 3 bases and 4 bases, there was a span of 15 bases. CDR1 is DFQATT, CDR2 SNEGSKA, per germline (reference sequence). The CDR3 consists of 15 residues. CDR3 in DNA: TGCAGTGCTAGCGGAGGGGGCTTCAGCACCGGGGAGCTGTTTTTT. This sequence encodes CSASGGGFSTGELFF.

As to this clonotype: The CDR3 carries no conserved terminal phenylalanine or tryptophan, so it likely arises from a read error. The V gene is TRBV6-1, the J gene TRBJ1-1; D is unclear. Trimming pared 2 bases from V and 2 bases from J, leaving 9 bases between. Germline loops: CDR1 MNHNS, CDR2 SASEGT. The CDR3 spans 14 residues. DNA of the CDR3: TGTGCCAGCAGTGAAACCCGAAGAAACACTGAAGCTTTCGTT. It yields the protein CASSETRRNTEAFV.

This clonotype was detected ten times or more. CDR3 sequence reads: CASTTMTGIGYGYTF. The CDR3 coding sequence is TGTGCCAGCACAACCATGACAGGGATAGGCTATGGCTACACCTTC. This chain links TRBV12-3 or TRBV12-4 with TRBJ1-2; 7 bases are shared with TRBD1. The CDR3 contains 15 residues. With 7 bases clipped from V and 4 bases from J, the junction kept 12 bases outside the gene matches.

The chain is built from TRBV24-1 and TRBJ2-7; D remains ambiguous. Trimming cost V 6 bases and J 0 bases, with 5 bases left between them. The CDR3 has 12 residues. Germline V gene data show CDR1 as KGHDR and CDR2 as SFDVKD. The chain's CDR3 is CATSPDSYEQYF. CDR3 coding DNA: TGTGCCACCAGTCCGGACTCCTACGAGCAGTACTTC.

Comment on this clonotype: This sequence may be a read error, since a much larger clone differs from it by one base. This chain joins TRBV9 and TRBJ2-5; D call uncertain. Germline V gene sequence: CDR1 SGDLS, CDR2 YYNGEE. The CDR3 extends over 15 amino acids. CDR3: CASSVDLSPAETKYF. For the CDR3, the DNA is TGTGCCAGCAGCGTAGATCTGAGCCCGGCAGAGACCAAGTACTTC.

V is TRBV11-2 and J is TRBJ1-3; TRBD1 is a possible D gene (5 bases). The CDR3 is made up of 15 amino acids. The V and J ends lost 7 bases and 0 bases respectively, with 13 bases between them. Germline V CDR1 and CDR2: SGHAT, FQNNGV. The CDR3 region has the DNA TGTGCCAGCATCCCAGGGTTGGGCTCTGGAAACACCATATATTTT. Its translation: CASIPGLGSGNTIYF.

This clonotype occurred many times. The chain recombines TRBV29-1 with TRBJ2-7; possibly TRBD1 for D (6 bases). The CDR3 runs to 13 residues. Germline assignment: CDR1 SQVTM and CDR2 ANQGSEA. Trimming removed 7 bases at V and 9 bases at J, with 22 bases between. The CDR3 region is CSALTGSPEMQYF. For the CDR3, the DNA is TGCAGCGCTTTGACAGGTTCTCCTGAGATGCAGTACTTC.

This clonotype was detected many times. The chain couples TRBV2 to TRBJ2-5; D may be TRBD2 (6 bases). CDR3 length equals 14 residues. Germline V gene lookup returns CDR1 SNHLY and CDR2 FYNNEI. V shed 8 bases and J shed 1 base, with 14 bases lying between them. The CDR3 is CASRPGRTQETQYF. The CDR3 coding sequence is TGTGCCAGCCGTCCCGGGAGAACCCAAGAGACCCAGTACTTC.

The chain employs TRBV24-1 and TRBJ1-1, with D tentatively TRBD1 (6 bases). CDR3 length: 14 amino acids. Trimming left V 4 bases short and J 1 base short, with 9 bases between. Germline V gene data show CDR1 as KGHDR and CDR2 as SFDVKD. The CDR3 DNA sequence: TGTGCCACCAGTGACGGACAGACGAACACTGAAGCTTTCTTT. Translated, it gives CATSDGQTNTEAFF.

This clonotype was seen at least ten times. Sequence at one end of the junction differs from germline and may be a read error. The chain joins TRBV15 to TRBJ2-4; possibly TRBD1 for D (6 bases). The length of the CDR3 is 13 residues. CDR1 is LNHNV, CDR2 YYDKDF, per germline (reference sequence). The CDR3 bases are TGTGCCACCAGGAGAGGGGGAGAAAACATTCAGTACTTC. This codes for CATRRGGENIQYF.

The chain links TRBV15 to TRBJ2-7; possibly TRBD2 for D (5 bases). CDR1 is LNHNV and CDR2 is YYDKDF in the germline V gene (reference sequence). Trimming took 3 bases from V and 2 from J, leaving 8 bases between them. The CDR3 loop spans 13 amino acids. DNA for the CDR3: TGTGCCACCAGCAGCGAGGGCCCCTACGAGCAGTACTTC. Residues: CATSSEGPYEQYF.

This clonotype was recorded many times. The chain couples TRBV15 to TRBJ2-5, with a possible D match to TRBD2 (6 bases). Trimming took 5 bases from V and 7 from J, leaving 14 bases between them. The CDR3 contains 13 residues. Looked up from germline, CDR1 is LNHNV and CDR2 is YYDKDF (reference sequence). The CDR3 region has the DNA TGTGCCACCAGCGTCACGACCGGGGGGACCCAGTACTTC. Its protein is CATSVTTGGTQYF.

This clonotype was seen at least ten times. This clone may be a read error of a much larger clone one base away. This chain connects TRBV20-1 to TRBJ1-6; D is ambiguous. V was cut by 0 bases and J by 7 bases, with 10 bases left in between. Germline CDR1 reads DFQATT; CDR2 reads SNEGSKA (reference sequence). This CDR3 has 14 amino acids. This CDR3 reads CSARDTWLNSPLHF. The DNA for the CDR3 is TGCAGTGCTAGAGATACTTGGCTGAATTCACCCCTCCACTTT.

There are many counts of this clonotype. The chain links TRBV11-2 to TRBJ2-2; perhaps D is TRBD1 or TRBD2 (6 bases each). The germline V gene has CDR1 SGHAT and CDR2 FQNNGV. The CDR3 is made up of 17 amino acids. V was clipped by 5 bases and J by 4 bases, with 20 bases between them. The CDR3 sequence is CASSPPRGAVGTGELFF. CDR3 coding DNA: TGTGCCAGCAGCCCACCTAGGGGGGCTGTGGGCACCGGGGAGCTGTTTTTT.

To note about this clonotype: This CDR3 is missing its conserved last phenylalanine or tryptophan, likely due to a read error. The genes are TRBV12-3 or TRBV12-4 and TRBJ2-5; D assignment may be TRBD1 or TRBD2 (6 bases each). This CDR3 is 14 amino acids long. V was trimmed by 3 bases and J by 5 bases, leaving 13 bases between them. The CDR3 sequence: CASSLGGPGETQYL. The CDR3 nucleotides read TGTGCCAGCAGTTTGGGGGGCCCGGGGGAGACCCAGTACTTG.

A few counts support this clonotype. The chain employs TRBV30 and TRBJ2-7; no clear D. The CDR3 is made up of 14 amino acids. V was shortened by 0 bases and J by 3 bases, with 12 bases between the two germline ends. Germline CDR1 GTSNPN, CDR2 SVGIG (reference sequence). The CDR3 spells CAWSVPEELYEQYF. CDR3 nucleotides: TGTGCCTGGAGTGTACCCGAGGAACTCTACGAGCAGTACTTC.

The table lists this clonotype with a few counts. The chain employs TRBV3-1 and TRBJ2-7; no reliable D call. From germline, CDR1 is LGHDT and CDR2 YNNKEL (reference sequence). The CDR3 length is 13 residues. V lost 4 bases and J 3 bases, leaving 10 bases between the germline ends. The CDR3 sequence is CASSRPGNYEQYF. The CDR3 region has the DNA TGTGCCAGCAGCCGCCCGGGTAACTACGAGCAGTACTTC.

The table lists this clonotype with many counts. The chain links TRBV5-1 to TRBJ1-1; D not resolved. The germline gives CDR1 SGHRS, CDR2 YFSETQ. CDR3 size: 14 residues. V was pared by 3 bases and J by 0 bases, with 9 bases between. CDR3 loop: CASSSGWMNTEAFF. CDR3 coding DNA: TGCGCCAGCAGCTCGGGCTGGATGAACACTGAAGCTTTCTTT.

This clonotype was counted ten times or more. This chain connects TRBV20-1 to TRBJ2-7; D may be TRBD1 (6 bases). The V end was cut by 3 bases, the J end by 2 bases, with 17 bases between. From germline, CDR1 is DFQATT and CDR2 SNEGSKA (reference sequence). The CDR3 is made up of 15 amino acids. The CDR3 spells CSASGAQGVPYEQYF. CDR3 bases: TGCAGTGCTAGCGGGGCACAGGGTGTCCCCTACGAGCAGTACTTC.